Listed below are T cell receptor beta chains from one sample, sequenced in a study of tumor and adjacent non-tumor tissue in lung cancer. Each CDR3 protein gets one entry after TCRdb re-called the multiplex PCR reads with MiXCR. The repertoire consists of about 110,000 distinct CDR3 sequences, with over 75% occurring once and the leading ten covering roughly 20%. Sequencing was done on a sample of lung tumor tissue. These receptors all come from a man aged 65 to 79 with non-small cell lung cancer. Both conserved end residues are part of each CDR3. Not all rows give a size; the values are once, few, many and, for expanded clones, a class.

>TRBV11-2|TRBJ2-1|.
CASSTHVRDWAFYNEQFF
>TRBV11-1|TRBJ2-7|.
CASSLRVLGREEHEQYF
>TRBV11-2|TRBJ1-4|.
CASNPRRGTNEKPFF
>TRBV20-1|TRBJ2-3|.
CSAAYHRGGLGTDTQYF
>TRBV11-2|TRBJ2-1|.
CPSSLHVRDWASYNEGSF
>TRBV4-2|TRBJ2-3|.
CASSPVWGAADTQYF
>TRBV11-3|TRBJ2-3|.
CASSQRLAGSGTDTQYF
>TRBV6-5|TRBJ1-2|.
CASSHPRGRDYDYTF
>TRBV11-3|TRBJ1-4|.
CASSRRVSGEELFF
>TRBV29-1|TRBJ1-2|.
CGAEAAYGYTF
>TRBV29-1|TRBJ1-2|many
CSVEYTGGGGYTF
>TRBV11-2|TRBJ2-1|.
CASCLGCRDGYNEQFF
>TRBV6-5|TRBJ2-5|.
CANCPRGVLAGGEETQYF
>TRBV4-3|TRBJ2-7|.
CASSPARNSKGLAGGSYEQYF
>TRBV11-3|TRBJ2-7|.
CARSSTGKTGSGEQYF
>TRBV5-6|TRBJ2-3|.
CASSMGPRNTDTHYF
>TRBV5-6|TRBJ1-5|many
CASSLGATVGQPQHF
>TRBV12-3/TRBV12-4|TRBJ1-5|.
CASTGGGSNQPQHF
>TRBV6-5|TRBJ1-2|.
CASTLDRECGYTF
>TRBV12-3/TRBV12-4|TRBJ1-6|.
CASTSGTGGHNSSLYF
>TRBV6-1|TRBJ2-1|.
CASSEALSGRAYNEQFF
>TRBV6-5|TRBJ1-1|.
CVSCYDQMNTEAFF
>TRBV12-3/TRBV12-4|TRBJ1-2|.
CASSFPRDYDYTF
>TRBV6-1|TRBJ1-5|.
CTSSEIRDNLGNQPQHF
>TRBV12-3/TRBV12-4|TRBJ2-7|few
CAGSLDRGSYVQYF
>TRBV4-2|TRBJ1-4|.
CASSQNLLRGHRRKLFF
>TRBV5-1|TRBJ1-1|once
CASNFTTGTNTEAFF
>TRBV12-3/TRBV12-4|TRBJ2-1|.
CASRRRGNEQFF
>TRBV11-3|TRBJ2-2|.
CVSSIPTRGELIF
>TRBV6-5|TRBJ2-7|.
CANRPGPSTYEQYF
>TRBV5-1|TRBJ2-6|.
CTSSSRTGPSGANFLTF
>TRBV20-1|TRBJ2-1|.
CRAGGQTYNVQLF
>TRBV12-3/TRBV12-4|TRBJ1-6|.
CASTHGTGGYNSPLHF
>TRBV6-5|TRBJ1-2|.
CASNQGTRETANYGYTF
>TRBV12-3/TRBV12-4|TRBJ2-2|.
CASSPNMGTPGSCFF
>TRBV29-1|TRBJ1-1|few
CSVISATRGTEAFF
>TRBV10-1|TRBJ2-3|.
CASSRDGRTDTQYF
>TRBV6-1|TRBJ2-3|.
CASGQGTVMQYF
>TRBV6-2/TRBV6-3|TRBJ2-2|.
CASSPVTGDTGELFF
>TRBV29-1|TRBJ1-2|.
CRVVPYQSSGVYGYTF
>TRBV12-3/TRBV12-4|TRBJ2-2|.
CASSPWTGGTGELFF
>TRBV5-1|TRBJ1-2|.
CASSPIPENYGHTF
>TRBV4-2|TRBJ2-7|.
CPINQGQGLYEQYF
>TRBV10-1|TRBJ2-3|.
CASRRDGGSDMQYF
>TRBV12-3/TRBV12-4|TRBJ1-2|.
CASSLLTGFAYSYTF
>TRBV11-1|TRBJ2-1|.
CASSLVGAFLHEQFF
>TRBV29-1|TRBJ2-2|.
CSADVAWGTRELSF
>TRBV20-1|TRBJ2-7|once
CTTSTVSEQYF